This is a list of T cell receptor beta chains from one sample in a study of shared clonotypes between healthy human individuals. Sequencing used immunoSEQ multiplex PCR; TCRdb keeps in-frame clones, though not all of them. This table holds roughly 1,800,000 clones, about 94% found once. The sample was naive CD8+ T cells sorted from blood. These receptors originate from a man aged 18 to 29 in good health. Each CDR3 is given with its conserved first and last residue. D genes are given only for firm matches. Size tells how often a clone was seen (once, few, many) or the class of an expanded clone, and some rows leave it out.

abundance	d_gene	v_gene	j_gene	CDR3nt	CDR3aa
.	TRBD1	TRBV11-2	TRBJ2-1	TGTGCCAGCAGCTTTGGGACAGGGGAATACAATGAGCAGTTCTTC	CASSFGTGEYNEQFF
.	.	TRBV27	TRBJ1-1	TGTGCCAGCAGTTTAATAAAACAGCGGAACACTGAAGCTTTCTTT	CASSLIKQRNTEAFF
once	TRBD1	TRBV6-6	TRBJ1-1	TGTGCCAGCAGTTACGGGACAGGGAACACTGAAGCTTTCTTT	CASSYGTGNTEAFF
once	.	TRBV5-6	TRBJ1-2	TGTGCCAGCAGCTTCGCAGGGGCCAGTCTTGGCTACACCTTC	CASSFAGASLGYTF
once	TRBD1	TRBV2	TRBJ1-5	TGTGCCAGCTACAGGGGAGGCAATCAGCCCCAGCATTTT	CASYRGGNQPQHF
.	.	TRBV11-2	TRBJ2-1	TGTGCCAGCAGCCCGGACTATTCGTATGAGCAGTTCTTC	CASSPDYSYEQFF
.	TRBD2	TRBV4-3	TRBJ2-1	TGCGCCAGCAGCCAAGATCGGGGGGGTACGGCCTACAATGAGCAGTTCTTC	CASSQDRGGTAYNEQFF
.	TRBD1	TRBV27	TRBJ2-7	TGTGCCAGCAGGACCGACAGGGGGAGCTCCTACGAGCAGTACTTC	CASRTDRGSSYEQYF
.	.	TRBV7-6	TRBJ1-2	TGTGCCAGCAGCTCCGTTGACCTGTATGGCTACACCTTC	CASSSVDLYGYTF
.	.	TRBV9	TRBJ1-2	TGTGCCAGCAGCGGCATCTATGGCTACACCTTC	CASSGIYGYTF
.	.	TRBV7-9	TRBJ2-3	TGTGCCAGCAGCCCGGGATGGGACTTCCCCCCAGATACGCAGTATTTT	CASSPGWDFPPDTQYF
.	TRBD2	TRBV4-1	TRBJ2-7	TGCGCCAGCAGCCCCGGGACTAGCGCTTCCCACGAGCAGTACTTC	CASSPGTSASHEQYF
.	TRBD1	TRBV7-3	TRBJ2-7	TGTGCCAGCACAGGACAGGGCCAACCAAATCGGGGCTACGAGCAGTACTTC	CASTGQGQPNRGYEQYF
.	.	TRBV7-9	TRBJ1-1	TGTGCCAGCACCCAATGGCGGGGGCCGGAGGCTTTCTTT	CASTQWRGPEAFF
.	.	TRBV6-1	TRBJ1-4	TGTGCCAGCAGTGAAGCCAGGACCTGGGAAAAACTGTTTTTT	CASSEARTWEKLFF
.	.	TRBV18	TRBJ1-3	TGTGCCAGCTCACCACCGGAGGTTTTCGGAAACACCATATATTTT	CASSPPEVFGNTIYF
.	.	TRBV11-2	TRBJ1-1	TGTGCCAGCAGCCCCGTCAGCACTGAAGCTTTCTTT	CASSPVSTEAFF
.	.	TRBV30	TRBJ2-1	TGTGCCTTCCAAATGGCTAGCTCCTACAATGAGCAGTTCTTC	CAFQMASSYNEQFF
.	TRBD1	TRBV15	TRBJ2-7	TGTGCCACCAGCAGAGATCGACAGGGGGCGAGGGAGCAGTACTTC	CATSRDRQGAREQYF
.	.	TRBV2	TRBJ1-4	TGTGCCAGTTACGAGGGAGGTGAAAAACTGTTTTTT	CASYEGGEKLFF
.	.	TRBV28	TRBJ2-5	TGTGCCAGCAGTTCGCCGACGGACAGCCAAGAGACCCAGTACTTC	CASSSPTDSQETQYF
.	.	TRBV9	TRBJ2-7	TGTGCCAGCAGCGTAGGAGGGTCACTCTACGAGCAGTACTTC	CASSVGGSLYEQYF
.	TRBD1	TRBV27	TRBJ2-7	TGTGCCAGCAGTCCCACCACCGACAGGGTTCTCAACGAGCAGTACTTC	CASSPTTDRVLNEQYF
.	.	TRBV27	TRBJ1-5	TGTGCCAGCAGTTTATCAGGAAGCAATCAGCCCCAGCATTTT	CASSLSGSNQPQHF
.	TRBD2	TRBV6-6	TRBJ2-7	TGTGCCAGCAGTTTCCCCGGGACTAGCGGGAGTGTAGAGCAGTACTTC	CASSFPGTSGSVEQYF
.	TRBD1	TRBV6-5	TRBJ2-7	TGTGCCAGCAGTTCCTACCCCGGGACAGGGGGCGAGCAGTACTTC	CASSSYPGTGGEQYF
.	.	TRBV2	TRBJ2-2	TGTGCCAGCAGTCAGAGCGGGACAGACCCTAACACCGGGGAGCTGTTTTTT	CASSQSGTDPNTGELFF
.	.	TRBV7-9	TRBJ1-4	TGTGCCAGCAGCTTAGTTTCTCGCCTGTTTAATGAAAAACTGTTTTTT	CASSLVSRLFNEKLFF
.	.	TRBV5-4	TRBJ2-3	TGTGCCAGCAGCTTGGAACTAGCTAGCACAGATACGCAGTATTTT	CASSLELASTDTQYF
.	.	TRBV27	TRBJ2-1	TGTGCCAGCAGCACAAACAATGAGCAGTTCTTC	CASSTNNEQFF
.	.	TRBV28	TRBJ1-5	TGTGCCAGCAGGTGGGCCCTTAATTATCAGCCCCAGCATTTT	CASRWALNYQPQHF
.	.	TRBV19	TRBJ2-1	TGTGCCAGTAGGGGGATTAGCGGAGACAATGAGCAGTTCTTC	CASRGISGDNEQFF
.	TRBD2	TRBV6-6	TRBJ2-7	TGTGCCAGCACGGGAGGAAGCTACGAGCAGTACTTC	CASTGGSYEQYF
.	.	TRBV27	TRBJ2-7	TGTGCCAGCAGTTTATTCAGCCGGGGCAACTCCTACGAGCAGTACTTC	CASSLFSRGNSYEQYF
once	.	TRBV27	TRBJ1-1	TGTGCCAGCAGTTTCTTAGGTACGAACACTGAAGCTTTCTTT	CASSFLGTNTEAFF